These T cell receptor beta chains were read from a single sample in a study of T cell responses to AZD1222 COVID-19 vaccine. Generated by immunoSEQ multiplex PCR, the TCRdb table keeps only in-frame clones and is missing some. Of approximately 180,000 clones listed, around 88% are singletons. This material consisted of peripheral blood, taken on day 0 of AZD1222 vaccination. Receptors originate from an adult in good health. The CDR3 runs from the conserved cysteine through the conserved F or W. A D gene is named only where the DNA matches it firmly. Size is stated for part of the rows, as once, few or many counts, or as a class when the clone is expanded.

v_gene,d_gene,abundance,j_gene,CDR3aa,CDR3nt
TRBV27,.,once,TRBJ2-3,CASSRSWGGTDTQYF,TGTGCCAGCAGCCGCAGTTGGGGGGGCACAGATACGCAGTATTTT
TRBV11-3,.,.,TRBJ2-7,CASSFRVGGKDEQYF,TGTGCCAGCAGCTTTCGAGTCGGAGGGAAGGACGAGCAGTACTTC
TRBV13,TRBD1,.,TRBJ1-2,CASSLGPGGDYGYTF,TGTGCCAGCAGCTTAGGTCCAGGGGGGGACTATGGCTACACCTTC
TRBV24-1,TRBD1,.,TRBJ2-3,CATSDYRTGADTQYF,TGTGCCACCAGTGATTACCGCACAGGGGCAGATACGCAGTATTTT
TRBV7-6,.,.,TRBJ2-5,CASSFQVFVRKAGQTQYF,TGTGCCAGCAGCTTTCAAGTTTTCGTCAGAAAAGCCGGACAGACCCAGTACTTC
TRBV5-1,.,.,TRBJ1-2,CASSLDGKGGYTF,TGCGCCAGCAGCTTGGACGGGAAGGGTGGCTACACCTTC
TRBV3-1/TRBV3-2,TRBD1,.,TRBJ2-3,CASSLEGAAQYF,TGTGCCAGCAGCTTAGAGGGGGCGGCGCAGTATTTT
TRBV28,TRBD2,.,TRBJ2-3,CASSSRTSGFSTDTQYF,TGTGCCAGCAGTTCCCGGACTAGCGGGTTTAGCACAGATACGCAGTATTTT
TRBV27,.,.,TRBJ1-3,CASRQDRSGNTIYF,TGTGCCAGCAGGCAAGACCGCTCTGGAAACACCATATATTTT
TRBV3-1/TRBV3-2,.,.,TRBJ1-1,CASSQGWGPNTEAFF,TGTGCCAGCAGCCAGGGGTGGGGCCCGAACACTGAAGCTTTCTTT
TRBV6-5,.,.,TRBJ1-2,CASSRQDNYGYTF,TGTGCCAGCAGTCGACAGGATAACTATGGCTACACCTTC
TRBV18,TRBD1,.,TRBJ1-6,CASSPQDRSGSPLHF,TGTGCCAGCTCACCACAGGACAGGTCCGGTTCACCCCTCCACTTT
TRBV30,.,.,TRBJ1-1,CAWSPGAPEAFF,TGTGCCTGGAGTCCTGGGGCTCCTGAAGCTTTCTTT
TRBV7-8,.,once,TRBJ2-7,CASSLAIQIGEQYF,TGTGCCAGCAGCTTAGCAATACAGATCGGCGAGCAGTACTTC
TRBV4-2,.,.,TRBJ2-2,CASSQGGSLANTGELFF,TGTGCCAGCAGCCAAGGAGGGTCCCTCGCGAACACCGGGGAGCTGTTTTTT
TRBV12-3/TRBV12-4,TRBD1,.,TRBJ1-2,CASSPGQVPGYTF,TGTGCCAGCAGTCCGGGACAGGTGCCTGGCTACACCTTC
TRBV9,TRBD2,.,TRBJ2-1,CASSVGERGFYNEQFF,TGTGCCAGCAGCGTAGGAGAGCGGGGGTTCTACAATGAGCAGTTCTTC
TRBV7-2,.,.,TRBJ1-6,CASSKLAANSPLHF,TGTGCCAGCAGCAAGTTGGCAGCAAATTCACCCCTCCACTTT
TRBV5-1,TRBD1,.,TRBJ1-2,CASSFIGQGGYTF,TGCGCCAGCAGCTTTATCGGACAGGGAGGCTACACCTTC
TRBV5-6,.,.,TRBJ1-3,CASSLDGMRNTIYF,TGTGCCAGCAGCTTGGATGGGATGAGAAACACCATATATTTT
TRBV6-2/TRBV6-3,TRBD1,once,TRBJ2-3,CASSRDRASDTQYF,TGTGCCAGCAGTCGGGACAGGGCGTCGGATACGCAGTATTTT
TRBV4-3,.,.,TRBJ2-3,CASSQDLWQSPTTDTQYF,TGCGCCAGCAGCCAAGATCTTTGGCAGTCCCCTACCACAGATACGCAGTATTTT
TRBV2,TRBD1,.,TRBJ2-7,CASSGDRRSTSYEQYF,TGTGCCAGCAGTGGGGACAGGCGGTCTACCTCCTACGAGCAGTACTTC
TRBV2,TRBD2,.,TRBJ2-7,CASSARWTSGDSYEQYF,TGTGCCAGCAGCGCCAGGTGGACTAGCGGAGACTCCTACGAGCAGTACTTC
TRBV4-3,TRBD2,.,TRBJ2-3,CASSQDQISSGGTDTQYF,TGCGCCAGCAGCCAAGATCAGATATCTAGCGGGGGAACAGATACGCAGTATTTT
TRBV6-5,TRBD1,.,TRBJ1-2,CASKGQGNYGYTF,TGTGCCAGCAAAGGACAGGGCAACTATGGCTACACCTTC
TRBV27,TRBD1,few,TRBJ2-5,CAPFPPGQGETQYF,TGTGCCCCGTTTCCTCCGGGACAGGGGGAGACCCAGTACTTC
TRBV5-1,TRBD1,.,TRBJ2-1,CASSPGDRPYNEQFF,TGCGCCAGCAGCCCAGGGGACAGACCCTACAATGAGCAGTTCTTC
TRBV5-1,.,.,TRBJ1-2,CASSDGRANYGYTF,TGCGCCAGCTCGGACGGACGAGCTAACTATGGCTACACCTTC
TRBV4-1,TRBD2,few,TRBJ2-2,CASSQTSGTNTGELFF,TGCGCCAGCAGCCAAACTAGCGGGACTAACACCGGGGAGCTGTTTTTT
TRBV11-2,.,once,TRBJ1-1,CASSVGQFEAFF,TGTGCCAGCAGCGTCGGACAGTTTGAAGCTTTCTTT
TRBV1,.,.,TRBJ1-5,CTTNTLQGKGQPQHF,TGCACCACCAATACCCTACAGGGTAAGGGGCAGCCCCAGCATTTT
TRBV5-4,.,.,TRBJ1-2,CASTTGGRVRGYTF,TGTGCCAGCACCACTGGCGGCAGGGTGAGAGGCTACACCTTC
TRBV19,.,.,TRBJ1-1,CASSSRVRGTEAFF,TGTGCCAGTAGTAGCCGGGTCCGGGGAACTGAAGCTTTCTTT
TRBV6-5,.,.,TRBJ2-5,CASSYALARETQYF,TGTGCCAGCAGTTACGCTCTAGCGAGGGAGACCCAGTACTTC
TRBV19,.,.,TRBJ2-3,CASSYLQSTQYF,TGTGCCAGTAGTTACCTTCAGAGTACGCAGTATTTT